This entry lists 2 T cell receptor beta chains sequenced from one sample in a study of OX40 agonist ivuxolimab in advanced cancers. Library construction relied on the immunoSEQ multiplex PCR assay. TCRdb re-hosts the immuneACCESS table, in-frame sequences only. Its copies lack some clones; in the studies checked, an unresolved V gene accounts for under half of them, and the cause for the rest is not known. The sample data list 45,000 to 65,000 clones, and around 82% of these were observed just once. About 3.8% of the sample is held by the ten biggest clonotypes. The sequencing here drew on CD4+ or CD8+ T cells sorted from blood, taken in a trial of the OX40 agonist ivuxolimab. The receptors shown here come from an adult with an advanced solid tumor such as melanoma, head and neck, liver or kidney cancer.

This clone was seen only a few times. The chain combines TRBV19 with TRBJ2-1; 14 bases are shared with TRBD2. V shed 3 bases, J shed 0 bases, and the junction held 4 bases outside the gene matches. Germline CDR1 and CDR2: LNHDA and SQIVND (reference sequence). CDR3 size: 18 residues. CDR3 residues: CASSIKGLAGVSYNEQFF. CDR3 nucleotides: TGTGCCAGTAGTATCAAGGGACTAGCGGGAGTCTCCTACAATGAGCAGTTCTTC. The whole variable domain, filled in from reference TRBV19 and TRBJ2-1, reads DGGITQSPKYLFRKEGQNVTLSCEQNLNHDAMYWYRQDPGQGLRLIYYSQIVNDFQKGDIAEGYSVSREKKESFPLTVTSAQKNPTAFYLCASSIKGLAGVSYNEQFFGPGTRLTVL.

This clone was found once. This chain links TRBV6-1 with TRBJ2-3, with 8 nucleotides matching TRBD1. The CDR3 is 17 residues long. Germline V gene data show CDR1 as MNHNS and CDR2 as SASEGT. Unmatched junction bases numbered 15, after V lost 4 bases and J lost 6 bases. CDR3 sequence reads: CASSARGVQGVSDTQYF. The CDR3 DNA is TGTGCCAGCAGTGCCCGAGGGGTACAGGGGGTTTCGGATACGCAGTATTTT.